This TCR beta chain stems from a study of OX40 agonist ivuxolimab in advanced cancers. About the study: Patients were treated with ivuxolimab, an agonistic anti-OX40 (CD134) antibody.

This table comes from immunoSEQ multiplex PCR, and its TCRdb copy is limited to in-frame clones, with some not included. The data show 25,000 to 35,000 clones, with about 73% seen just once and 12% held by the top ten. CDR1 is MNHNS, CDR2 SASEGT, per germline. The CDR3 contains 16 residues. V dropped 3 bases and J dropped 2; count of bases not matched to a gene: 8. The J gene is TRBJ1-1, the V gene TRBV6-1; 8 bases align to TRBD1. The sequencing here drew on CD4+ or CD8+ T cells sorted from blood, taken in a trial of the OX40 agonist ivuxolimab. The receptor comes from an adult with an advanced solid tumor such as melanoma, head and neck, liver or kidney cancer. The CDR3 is CASSEPGGKRNTEAFF. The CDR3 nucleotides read TGTGCCAGCAGTGAGCCAGGGGGCAAGAGAAACACTGAAGCTTTCTTT.